This T cell receptor (beta chain) appears in the sequencing data of a study of tumor and adjacent non-tumor tissue in lung cancer (dated by TCRdb to 2017 to 2018). About the study as a whole: Patients with adenocarcinoma (approximately 11), squamous cell carcinoma (2) and small cell lung cancer (1) were included in the cohort. Bulk TCRbeta repertoires were compared between lung tumor tissue and matched distant non-tumor lung tissue obtained from around 14 lung cancer patients. Ages among the 15 or so patients ranged from about 31 to 80 years, there were ten or so men and 5 women, and disease was at TNM stage I to III. Sequencing produced fewer than 150,000,000 productive TCRbeta reads in total, an average of about 4 million reads per sample. TCRbeta CDR3 sequencing was performed on thirty paired specimens, with one tumor sample and one normal lung sample collected per patient.

Taken from the germline V gene, the CDR1 and CDR2 loops are MNHEY and SVGEGT. The CDR3 starts with the cysteine, ends with the phenylalanine, and has 15 residues. Kept here is only the CDR3 DNA, which spans 45 bases and is read in frame from base 1. Beyond this particular receptor, the publication reports: With only roughly 14 patients in the cohort, the authors noted that larger samples and more detailed clinical data are needed. Because peripheral blood was not sequenced, the blood TCRbeta repertoires of the lung cancer patients in the study went unexamined. Tumor tissue showed significantly higher TCR diversity (inverse Simpson) than normal lung tissue, at around 450 vs 150 (P = 0.0075, Mann-Whitney U test). The sequencing platform is not named in the methods, and unique molecular identifiers are not mentioned. Younger patients had significantly higher TCR diversity, and higher tumor TCR diversity was associated with shorter overall and disease-free survival. The top 100 clones made up a significantly larger cumulative share of the repertoire in normal lung than in tumor tissue.

RNA was isolated from bulk, unsorted tissue, and RNA quality was assessed with a NanoDrop ND-1000 and an Agilent 2100. Newly diagnosed lung cancer patients without prior chemotherapy who had been admitted for thoracic surgery in China between August and November 2014 were enrolled as donors. Patients who had received previous radiotherapy or chemotherapy, or who had another concurrent cancer, were excluded from the study. Pieces of surgical tissue measuring about 1-2.2 cm3 were kept in RNAlater solution and stored at -80 degrees C until use. The count of this clonotype is one. This clone's antigen is unknown. The junction does not match germline at one end; this may be a read error. The receptor library was made with multiplex PCR. TCRdb lists the instrument as Illumina HiSeq 2500. TCRbeta libraries were constructed through three rounds of nested PCR with primers (Table S4) according to protocols adapted from ARM-PCR. PCR products of 200-500 bp were gel-excised and purified with the QIAquick gel extraction kit before sequencing. The authors' analysis ran thus. Trimmomatic was used to clean the reads, FLASH was used to merge the reads into complete CDR3 sequences, and MiTCR was used to assign the reads to V(D)J germline segments. VDJtools was used to compute clonal diversity as the inverse Simpson's index. Productive reads were defined as in-frame sequences without a premature stop codon. TCRdb applied fastp at Q25 and MiXCR to the public reads, then kept only in-frame beta chains. Merged by CDR3 protein, the rows form single entries marked with the most common genes and DNA. Clone size and V and J calls follow TCRdb, not the original study. This sample comprises 78,000 or so distinct CDR3 sequences, around 85% of them detected only once. The ten largest account for about an eighth of the sample.

The chain links TRBV6-2 or TRBV6-3 with TRBJ2-7; the D gene remains uncertain. The sample taken for sequencing was lung tumor tissue. This TCR derives from a woman aged 50 to 65 with non-small cell lung cancer. In nucleotides, the sequence is TGTGTCAGCAGAACCACTGGGTCCATTCGTGGGGAGCAGTACTTC. Its coded protein is CVSRTTGSIRGEQYF.